The next 5 T cell receptor beta chains were all read from a single sample in a study of metastatic and nonmetastatic thyroid tumors. Via MiXCR, TCRdb re-called the PCR reads. This table holds about 93,000 clones, roughly 13% found once. Each patient came to thyroid surgery without any prior treatment (of any kind). Sequenced sample: blood. The receptors stem from a female donor with papillary thyroid cancer or a benign thyroid nodule (not recorded which). Some clones in this sample may be carry-over from other donors' samples.

The chain links TRBV5-4 to TRBJ2-7, with D perhaps assigned TRBD1 or TRBD2 (5 bases each). The CDR3 totals 13 residues. CDR1 is SGHNT, CDR2 YYREEE, per germline (reference sequence). V was shortened by 3 bases and J by 5 bases, with 12 bases between the two germline ends. The CDR3 protein is CASSSTLGDEQYF. The CDR3 DNA reads as TGTGCCAGCAGCTCAACATTGGGGGACGAGCAGTACTTC.

This clone was counted a few times. The chain joins TRBV10-3 to TRBJ2-3; 7 bases align to TRBD2. The germline CDR1 and CDR2 sequences are ENHRY and SYGVKD. J was trimmed by 4 bases and V by 6 bases; bases with no gene match: 10. The CDR3 covers 15 residues. The CDR3 bases are TGTGCCATCAGCCTATCGGGAGGTCGGGCAGATACGCAGTATTTT. As protein: CAISLSGGRADTQYF.

There are many counts of this clone. The rearrangement joins TRBV7-8 to TRBJ2-1, with D possibly being TRBD2 (7 bases). The V gene lost 5 bases and the J gene lost 10 bases, with 18 bases spanning the gap. The CDR3 spans 14 residues. Per germline, CDR1 SGHVS and CDR2 FQNEAQ. In DNA, the CDR3 is TGTGCCAGCAGCCACCAGAGGGGGGGGTGGGAGCAGTTCTTC. Translated: CASSHQRGGWEQFF.

This clone was observed at least ten times. V usage is TRBV2 and J usage is TRBJ1-1, with D tentatively TRBD1 (5 bases). Trimming took 6 bases from V and 4 from J, leaving 15 bases between them. The CDR3 extends over 14 amino acids. The germline V gene encodes CDR1 SNHLY and CDR2 FYNNEI. The CDR3 coding sequence is TGTGCCAGCAGAGCACTTAAGGGGTCCACTGAAGCTTTCTTT. Protein sequence: CASRALKGSTEAFF. Together with reference TRBV2 and TRBJ1-1, the CDR3 gives the full variable domain: EPEVTQTPSHQVTQMGQEVILRCVPISNHLYFYWYRQILGQKVEFLVSFYNNEISEKSEIFDDQFSVERPDGSNFTLKIRSTKLEDSAMYFCASRALKGSTEAFFGQGTRLTVV.

This clone was counted between two and nine times. This could be a read error, since a much larger clone is one nucleotide away. The chain recombines TRBV7-2 with TRBJ2-1; possibly TRBD2 for D (5 bases). V was clipped by 0 bases and J by 12 bases, with 15 bases between them. This CDR3 comprises 14 residues. Germline loops: CDR1 SGHTA, CDR2 FQGNSA. The CDR3 region is CASSLAHGGGGQFF. The CDR3 nucleotides read TGTGCCAGCAGCTTAGCCCACGGAGGTGGTGGGCAGTTCTTC. Using reference TRBV7-2 and TRBJ2-1 for the parts outside the CDR3, the full variable domain is GAGVSQSPSNKVTEKGKDVELRCDPISGHTALYWYRQSLGQGLEFLIYFQGNSAPDKSGLPSDRFSAERTGGSVSTLTIQRTQQEDSAVYLCASSLAHGGGGQFFGPGTRLTVL.